This record covers a single T cell receptor beta chain. No antigen is known for it. No qualities accompany the bases; no much larger clone lies one base away. The CDR1 and CDR2 encoded by the germline V gene (reference sequence) are SGHNT and YYREEE. A distance of 8 bases separates the germline ends of V and J, which lose 0 bases and 4 bases respectively. There are 14 amino acids in the CDR3, from cysteine to phenylalanine inclusive. The CDR3 DNA has 42 bases and is translated from base 1. The immunoSEQ Assay, a bias-controlled multiplex PCR, was used to amplify TCRbeta CDR3 regions from genomic DNA. Processing in the source paper ran as follows. Within the assay, amplification of reference gene primers was used to estimate how many nucleated cells each sample contained. To quantify the absolute abundance of each unique TCRbeta CDR3 rearrangement, sequence reads were collapsed and filtered. For each sample, productive Simpson clonality was calculated as the square root of Simpson's diversity index across productive rearrangements. TCRdb took this table from immuneACCESS and kept in-frame rearrangements with V and J called. Such tables lack part of the clones; where checked against another copy, unresolved V genes explain under half of the gap, and the rest is unexplained. The V and J calls and clone size come from that table; D and trimming were worked out from the DNA. Across this sample there are roughly 100,000 clones, with about four fifths seen only once. The ten largest clones represent approximately 12% of the sample.

The data originate from a study of blood T cell repertoires in COVID-19 (dated by TCRdb to between 2020 and 2021). Study-wide context: Samples covering the acute and convalescent phases of COVID-19 were provided by collaborators in the United States, Italy and Spain. Samples were obtained from the ongoing ImmuneRACE study (first 160 participants) and from 950 to 1,500 subjects provided by 6 global collaborators. Where available, HLA class I and class II types were obtained from metadata supplied by the sample provider rather than from assay-based typing. A freely available public database, intended as a resource for researchers studying the immune response to SARS-CoV-2, is where the repertoires were released. The prospective study material was composed of cDNA or gDNA derived from T cells, B-cell-depleted T cells, or PBMCs. Sample metadata almost always included a de-identified subject ID, COVID-19 status, age in years and sex. The dataset comprised deeply sampled blood TCRbeta repertoires from subjects exposed to, actively infected with, or recovered from COVID-19. Here is what the overall study found, with its caveats: Clinical and demographic metadata were provided uncurated, with the amount varying by source and participant.

Collaborating institutions collected whole blood in K2EDTA tubes following their own protocols. For TCRbeta analysis, collaborators shipped samples in one of three forms: frozen whole blood, isolated PBMCs, or DNA extracted from either of those sample types. Sequenced sample: peripheral blood. The receptor was isolated from a human donor in a cohort sampled during active COVID-19. In this chain, TRBV5-4 is recombined with TRBJ1-5, and the D gene may be TRBD1, 6 bases matching. The DNA is as follows: TGTGCCAGCAGCTTGGCAGGGGCTAATCAGCCCCAGCATTTT. Its translation reads: CASSLAGANQPQHF.